Listed below are T cell receptor beta chains from one sample, sequenced in a study of shared clonotypes between healthy human individuals. Sequenced by immunoSEQ multiplex PCR; TCRdb stores in-frame clones only, minus some. The repertoire includes about 1.5 million clones, 95% to 99% of them detected once, and approximately 0.44% sits in the top ten. The sequenced material came from naive CD4+ T cells sorted from blood. These receptors all stem from a man between 25 and 39 years old in good health. The CDR3 runs from the conserved cysteine through the conserved F or W. The D gene is left open where the match is weak. The size field is filled for only some rows; it gives once, few, many or a size class.

>TRBV18|.|.|TRBJ1-5
CASSPPGVQPQHF
TGTGCCAGCTCACCACCGGGTGTCCAGCCCCAGCATTTT
>TRBV11-2|.|.|TRBJ2-7
CASSQGPSGYEQYF
TGTGCCAGCAGCCAGGGACCCTCCGGTTACGAGCAGTACTTC
>TRBV6-6|.|TRBD1|TRBJ1-4
CASSYDPGQGDEKLFF
TGTGCCAGCAGTTACGATCCGGGACAGGGGGATGAAAAACTGTTTTTT
>TRBV2|.|.|TRBJ1-1
CASSEPGRYEAFF
TGTGCCAGCAGTGAACCGGGGCGCTATGAAGCTTTCTTT
>TRBV6-5|.|TRBD1|TRBJ2-3
CASSPSGTGADTQYF
TGTGCCAGCAGTCCCTCCGGGACAGGGGCAGATACGCAGTATTTT
>TRBV9|.|.|TRBJ2-7
CASSVAVEAYEQYF
TGTGCCAGCAGCGTAGCTGTGGAGGCCTACGAGCAGTACTTC
>TRBV7-2|.|.|TRBJ2-2
CASSQRGLAGVEELFF
TGTGCCAGCAGCCAAAGGGGGCTAGCGGGCGTCGAGGAGCTGTTTTTT
>TRBV19|.|TRBD2|TRBJ2-7
CASSIGLASYEQYF
TGTGCCAGTAGTATAGGACTAGCATCCTACGAGCAGTACTTC
>TRBV7-9|.|TRBD2|TRBJ2-1
CASSLAREGNEQFF
TGTGCCAGCAGCTTAGCCAGGGAGGGCAATGAGCAGTTCTTC
>TRBV28|.|.|TRBJ2-1
CASRSSYNEQFF
TGTGCCAGCAGGAGCTCCTACAATGAGCAGTTCTTC
>TRBV11-1|.|.|TRBJ2-4
CASSPVPGVGIQYF
TGTGCCAGCAGCCCCGTCCCAGGGGTGGGCATTCAGTACTTC
>TRBV18|.|.|TRBJ2-5
CASSPLPHRETQYF
TGTGCCAGCTCACCACTCCCTCACCGGGAGACCCAGTACTTC
>TRBV5-1|.|TRBD2|TRBJ2-1
CASSPPGLAGGSNNEQFF
TGCGCCAGCAGCCCTCCGGGACTAGCGGGAGGCTCTAACAATGAGCAGTTCTTC
>TRBV6-5|.|TRBD1|TRBJ2-7
CASSFLRDRPYEQYF
TGTGCCAGCAGTTTCCTCCGGGACAGACCCTACGAGCAGTACTTC
>TRBV4-1|.|.|TRBJ2-7
CASSPSEASVSYEQYF
TGCGCCAGCAGCCCCTCGGAGGCTAGCGTATCCTACGAGCAGTACTTC
>TRBV5-1|.|TRBD2|TRBJ2-1
CASSWAGGSYNEQFF
TGCGCCAGCAGCTGGGCGGGAGGATCCTACAATGAGCAGTTCTTC
>TRBV2|.|.|TRBJ1-5
CASSRGFQPQHF
TGTGCCAGCAGCAGGGGTTTTCAGCCCCAGCATTTT
>TRBV20-1|.|.|TRBJ2-7
CSASRTYEQYF
TGCAGTGCCAGCCGAACCTACGAGCAGTACTTC
>TRBV7-8|.|.|TRBJ2-7
CASSFLRGGVYEQYF
TGTGCCAGCAGCTTCCTAAGGGGGGGAGTCTACGAGCAGTACTTC
>TRBV19|.|TRBD1|TRBJ1-5
CATIGTGHQPQHF
TGTGCCACCATAGGGACAGGGCATCAGCCCCAGCATTTT
>TRBV13|.|.|TRBJ2-7
CASSLRAGSYEQYF
TGTGCCAGCAGCTTACGAGCAGGTAGCTACGAGCAGTACTTC
>TRBV7-8|.|.|TRBJ1-2
CASSLSYRNYGYTF
TGTGCCAGCAGCTTATCTTACAGAAATTATGGCTACACCTTC
>TRBV6-6|.|.|TRBJ2-7
CASSYSWTTAYEQYF
TGTGCCAGCAGTTACTCCTGGACTACCGCCTACGAGCAGTACTTC
>TRBV7-9|.|.|TRBJ1-5
CASSLALNQPQHF
TGTGCCAGCAGCTTAGCGCTCAATCAGCCCCAGCATTTT
>TRBV19|.|TRBD2|TRBJ2-1
CASVERGSSYNEQFF
TGTGCCAGTGTAGAGCGGGGGAGCTCCTACAATGAGCAGTTCTTC
>TRBV19|.|TRBD1|TRBJ1-2
CASGQGFGYTF
TGTGCCAGTGGACAGGGCTTTGGCTACACCTTC
>TRBV5-1|.|.|TRBJ2-2
CASSRKADYTGELFF
TGCGCCAGCAGCAGAAAGGCGGATTACACCGGGGAGCTGTTTTTT
>TRBV29-1|.|TRBD2|TRBJ2-1
CSVDRAGVGVNEQFF
TGCAGCGTTGACAGGGCGGGAGTGGGTGTCAATGAGCAGTTCTTC
>TRBV6-1|few|TRBD1|TRBJ1-1
CASSDRQGGPNTEAFF
TGTGCCAGCAGTGATCGACAGGGGGGACCTAACACTGAAGCTTTCTTT
>TRBV19|.|TRBD2|TRBJ2-1
CASRTSGPGDEQFF
TGTGCCAGTAGAACTAGCGGCCCCGGGGATGAGCAGTTCTTC
>TRBV29-1|.|.|TRBJ1-1
CSGKGGPGTEAFF
TGCAGCGGAAAGGGGGGGCCGGGAACTGAAGCTTTCTTT
>TRBV25-1|.|.|TRBJ2-1
CASRGGGEAYNEQFF
TGTGCCAGCAGGGGGGGCGGGGAGGCCTACAATGAGCAGTTCTTC
>TRBV2|.|TRBD1|TRBJ2-3
CASSSDRVADTQYF
TGTGCCAGCAGTTCGGACAGGGTAGCAGATACGCAGTATTTT
>TRBV29-1|.|TRBD1|TRBJ2-1
CSVDDRDSYNEQFF
TGCAGCGTTGATGACAGGGACTCCTACAATGAGCAGTTCTTC
>TRBV29-1|.|TRBD2|TRBJ2-1
CSVEVFFWRLAGANEQFF
TGCAGCGTTGAAGTATTTTTTTGGCGACTAGCGGGAGCGAATGAGCAGTTCTTC
>TRBV5-4|.|.|TRBJ2-1
CASSLVQPNEQFF
TGTGCCAGCAGCTTGGTCCAGCCCAATGAGCAGTTCTTC
>TRBV15|once|.|TRBJ1-3
CATSFQVSSGNTIYF
TGTGCCACCAGCTTCCAGGTGAGCTCTGGAAACACCATATATTTT
>TRBV7-7|once|.|TRBJ2-3
CASSLKYEGTDTQYF
TGTGCTAGCAGCTTAAAGTACGAAGGCACAGATACGCAGTATTTT
>TRBV28|.|TRBD2|TRBJ2-7
CASSETGLLTGEQYF
TGTGCCAGCAGTGAAACGGGACTACTAACGGGGGAGCAGTACTTC
>TRBV28|.|.|TRBJ2-3
CASTAPIGWITDTQYF
TGTGCCAGCACCGCACCTATAGGGTGGATCACAGATACGCAGTATTTT
>TRBV11-3|.|TRBD2|TRBJ2-3
CASSLDAGGPADTQYF
TGTGCCAGCAGCTTAGACGCGGGAGGGCCAGCAGATACGCAGTATTTT
>TRBV7-8|.|TRBD1|TRBJ2-7
CASSPWTGGPSEQYF
TGTGCCAGCAGCCCATGGACAGGGGGGCCCTCAGAGCAGTACTTC
>TRBV27|.|TRBD2|TRBJ2-1
CASSLPRRSGELDEQFF
TGTGCCAGCAGTTTACCCCGGCGTAGCGGGGAGTTGGATGAGCAGTTCTTC
>TRBV18|once|.|TRBJ2-7
CASSPGYEQYF
TGTGCCAGCTCACCCGGCTACGAGCAGTACTTC
>TRBV7-6|.|.|TRBJ2-7
CASSRALLPYEQYF
TGTGCCAGCAGCCGTGCGCTGTTGCCGTACGAGCAGTACTTC
>TRBV6-4|.|.|TRBJ2-2
CASSIASTYDNTGELFF
TGTGCCAGCAGTATAGCCTCGACTTACGACAACACCGGGGAGCTGTTTTTT